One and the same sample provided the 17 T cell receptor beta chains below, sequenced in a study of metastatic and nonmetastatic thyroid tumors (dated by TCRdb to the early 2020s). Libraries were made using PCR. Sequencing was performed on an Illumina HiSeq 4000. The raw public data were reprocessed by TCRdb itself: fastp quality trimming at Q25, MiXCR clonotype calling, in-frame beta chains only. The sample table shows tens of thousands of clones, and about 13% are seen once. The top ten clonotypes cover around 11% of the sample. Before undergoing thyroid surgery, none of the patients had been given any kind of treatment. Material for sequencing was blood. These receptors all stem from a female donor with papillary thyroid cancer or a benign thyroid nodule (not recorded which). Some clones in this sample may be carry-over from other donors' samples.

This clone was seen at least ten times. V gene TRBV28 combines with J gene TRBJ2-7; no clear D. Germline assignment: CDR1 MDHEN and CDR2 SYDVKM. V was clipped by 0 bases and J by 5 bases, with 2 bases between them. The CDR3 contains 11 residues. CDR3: CASSLWDEQYF. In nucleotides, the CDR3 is TGTGCCAGCAGTTTATGGGACGAGCAGTACTTC.

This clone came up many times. The CDR3 loop is CASSTGHPNTEAFF. The CDR3 DNA reads TGTGCCAGTAGTACAGGACACCCGAACACTGAAGCTTTCTTT. The rearrangement links TRBV19 to TRBJ1-1; D is perhaps TRBD1 (5 bases). Germline-derived CDR1 and CDR2 are LNHDA and SQIVND (reference sequence). The CDR3 covers 14 residues. The ends were cut back, 4 bases at V and 1 base at J, with 10 bases in the middle.

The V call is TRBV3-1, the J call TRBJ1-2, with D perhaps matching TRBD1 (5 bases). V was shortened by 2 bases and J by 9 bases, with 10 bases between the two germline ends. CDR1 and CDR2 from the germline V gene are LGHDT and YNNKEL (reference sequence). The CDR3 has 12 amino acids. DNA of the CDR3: TGTGCCAGCAGCCAAAGCGACAGTCGCTACACCTTC. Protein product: CASSQSDSRYTF. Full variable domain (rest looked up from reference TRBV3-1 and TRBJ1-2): DTAVSQTPKYLVTQMGNDKSIKCEQNLGHDTMYWYKQDSKKFLKIMFSYNNKELIINETVPNRFSPKSPDKAHLNLHINSLELGDSAVYFCASSQSDSRYTFGSGTRLTVV.

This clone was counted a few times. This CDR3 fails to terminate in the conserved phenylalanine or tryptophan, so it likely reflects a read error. The CDR3 DNA reads TGTGCCAGCAGTTTAGGGGGATCCTCGGGGGTCACTGAAGCTTTCCTT. Its translation: CASSLGGSSGVTEAFL. The rearrangement joins TRBV12-3 or TRBV12-4 to TRBJ1-1, with D perhaps TRBD1 (5 bases). Trimming pared 1 base from V and 4 bases from J, leaving 16 bases between. CDR3 length equals 16 residues.

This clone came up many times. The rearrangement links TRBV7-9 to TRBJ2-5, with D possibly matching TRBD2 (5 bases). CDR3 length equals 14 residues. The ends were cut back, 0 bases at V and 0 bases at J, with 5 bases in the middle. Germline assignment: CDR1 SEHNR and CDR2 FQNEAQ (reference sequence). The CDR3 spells CASSLAGNQETQYF. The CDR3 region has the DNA TGTGCCAGCAGCTTAGCCGGGAACCAAGAGACCCAGTACTTC.

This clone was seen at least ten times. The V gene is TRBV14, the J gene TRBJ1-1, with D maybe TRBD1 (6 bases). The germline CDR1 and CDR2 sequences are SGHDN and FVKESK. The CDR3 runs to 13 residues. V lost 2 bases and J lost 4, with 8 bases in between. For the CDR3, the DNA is TGTGCCAGCAGCCAATCCAGGGGCACTGAAGCTTTCTTT. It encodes CASSQSRGTEAFF.

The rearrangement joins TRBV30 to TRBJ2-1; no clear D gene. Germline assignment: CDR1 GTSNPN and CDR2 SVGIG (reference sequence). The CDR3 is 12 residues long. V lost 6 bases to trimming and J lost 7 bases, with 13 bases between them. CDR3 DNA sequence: TGTGCCTGTAATCTAAATGGAAATGAGCAGTTCTTC. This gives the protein CACNLNGNEQFF.

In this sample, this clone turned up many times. CDR3 sequence: CASSEALRGIIAYEQFF. The CDR3 nucleotides read TGTGCCAGCAGTGAAGCGCTTCGCGGGATCATAGCCTATGAGCAGTTCTTC. J is TRBJ2-1 and V is TRBV2; D is perhaps TRBD2 (6 bases). Germline V gives CDR1 SNHLY, CDR2 FYNNEI. The CDR3 runs 17 residues. V lost 0 bases and J 8 bases, leaving 20 bases between the germline ends.

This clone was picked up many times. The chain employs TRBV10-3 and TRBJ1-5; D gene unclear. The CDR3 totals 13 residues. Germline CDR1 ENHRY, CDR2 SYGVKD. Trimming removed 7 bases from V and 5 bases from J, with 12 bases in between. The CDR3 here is CAITDLQDQPQHF. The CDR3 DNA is TGTGCCATCACCGATCTCCAGGATCAGCCCCAGCATTTT.

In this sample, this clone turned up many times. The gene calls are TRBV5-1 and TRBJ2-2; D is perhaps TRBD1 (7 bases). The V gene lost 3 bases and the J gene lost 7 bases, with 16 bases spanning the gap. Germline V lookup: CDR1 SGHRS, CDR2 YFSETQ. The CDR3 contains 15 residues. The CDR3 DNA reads TGCGCCAGCAGCTCTGCGCGGGGACAGTACGGGGAGCTGTTTTTT. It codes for CASSSARGQYGELFF.

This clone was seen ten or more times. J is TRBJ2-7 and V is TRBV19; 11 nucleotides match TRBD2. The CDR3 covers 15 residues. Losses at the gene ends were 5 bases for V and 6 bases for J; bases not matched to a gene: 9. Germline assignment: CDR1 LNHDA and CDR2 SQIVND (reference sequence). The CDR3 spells CASSATSGNRGEQYF. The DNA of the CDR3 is TGTGCCAGTAGTGCGACTAGCGGGAATCGAGGCGAGCAGTACTTC. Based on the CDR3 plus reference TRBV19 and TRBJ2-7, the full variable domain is DGGITQSPKYLFRKEGQNVTLSCEQNLNHDAMYWYRQDPGQGLRLIYYSQIVNDFQKGDIAEGYSVSREKKESFPLTVTSAQKNPTAFYLCASSATSGNRGEQYFGPGTRLTVT.

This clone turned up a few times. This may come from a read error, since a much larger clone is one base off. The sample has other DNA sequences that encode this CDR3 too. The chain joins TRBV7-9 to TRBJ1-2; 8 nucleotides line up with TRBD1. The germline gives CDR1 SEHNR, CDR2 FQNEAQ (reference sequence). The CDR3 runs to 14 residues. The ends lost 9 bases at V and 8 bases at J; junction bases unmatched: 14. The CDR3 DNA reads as TGTGCCAGTAGCCCTAGGACAGGGTGGTACGGCTACACCTTC. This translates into CASSPRTGWYGYTF.

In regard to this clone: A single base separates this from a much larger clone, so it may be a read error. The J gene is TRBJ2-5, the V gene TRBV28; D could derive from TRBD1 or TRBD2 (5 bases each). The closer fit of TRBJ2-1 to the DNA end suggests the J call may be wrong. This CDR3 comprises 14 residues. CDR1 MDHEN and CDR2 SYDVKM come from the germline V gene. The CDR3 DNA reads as TGTGCCAGCACCGGGACCACGAGGGAGTATGAGCAGTTCTTC. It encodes CASTGTTREYEQFF.

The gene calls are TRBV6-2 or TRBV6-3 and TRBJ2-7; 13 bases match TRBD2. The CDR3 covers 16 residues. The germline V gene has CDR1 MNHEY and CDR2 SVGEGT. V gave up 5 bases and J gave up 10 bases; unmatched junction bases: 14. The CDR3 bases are TGTGCCAGCAGTAAGGGACTAGCGGGACCCGCCTACTATCAGTACTTC. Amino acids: CASSKGLAGPAYYQYF.

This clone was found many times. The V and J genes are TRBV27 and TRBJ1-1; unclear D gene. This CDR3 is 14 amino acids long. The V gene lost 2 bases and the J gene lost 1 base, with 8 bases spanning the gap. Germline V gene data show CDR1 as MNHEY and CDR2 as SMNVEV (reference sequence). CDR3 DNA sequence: TGTGCCAGCAGTTTACAAGGTAGGAACACTGAAGCTTTCTTT. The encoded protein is CASSLQGRNTEAFF.

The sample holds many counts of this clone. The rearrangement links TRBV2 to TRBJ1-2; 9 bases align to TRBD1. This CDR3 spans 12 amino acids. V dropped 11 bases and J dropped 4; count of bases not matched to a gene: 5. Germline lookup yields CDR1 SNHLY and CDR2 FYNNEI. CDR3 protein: CAGDREGYGYTF. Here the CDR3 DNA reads TGTGCCGGGGACAGGGAGGGCTATGGCTACACCTTC.

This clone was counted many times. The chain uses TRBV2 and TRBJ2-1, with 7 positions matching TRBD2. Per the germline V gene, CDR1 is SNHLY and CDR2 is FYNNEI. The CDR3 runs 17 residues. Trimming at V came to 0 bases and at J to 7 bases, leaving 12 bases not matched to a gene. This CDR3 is CASSEARLALARNEQFF. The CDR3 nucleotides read TGTGCCAGCAGTGAAGCGCGACTAGCATTAGCTCGGAATGAGCAGTTCTTC.